The clone carrying this T cell receptor beta chain has just a few counts. The antigen is undetermined. The CDR3 is 13 residues long. Trimming cost V 4 bases and J 2 bases, with 6 bases left between them. Germline lookup yields CDR1 SGHVS and CDR2 FNYEAQ. Total RNA and DNA came together from around 20-30 mg of bulk tissue without cell sorting. Each tumor sample had over 75% viable tumor cells. TCR beta cDNA was made from 500 ng total RNA with a constant-region primer. Slightly modified ARM-PCR served as the procedure for the TCR beta libraries. These libraries came from three rounds of nested multiplex PCR. Forward primers for TRBV1-TRBV30 and a C-beta reverse primer served the first two PCR rounds, at around 9 cycles each. TCRdb recomputed calls from the multiplex PCR reads with MiXCR, one row per CDR3 protein. The top ten clones hold 40% of a sample with tens of thousands of distinct CDR3 sequences, over 60% of them seen once.

This specimen comes from a study of tumor-infiltrating lymphocytes in primary liver carcinoma. About the research overall: Ranging in age from 30 to 69 years, the patients were men and women.

Study results and limitations: Against blood, tumors held a significantly higher top-250-clone fraction (p = 0.039).

The chain employs TRBV7-6 and TRBJ1-5; D ambiguous. The sequence was collected from a middle-aged man with primary liver carcinoma and hepatitis B virus infection. Sequencing was performed on liver tumor tissue from sampling region 4. Subset denoted: tumor region T4, right-lateral pole. Here the CDR3 reads CASSSRGNQPQHF. The CDR3 DNA reads TGTGCCAGCAGCTCACGGGGCAATCAGCCCCAGCATTTT.